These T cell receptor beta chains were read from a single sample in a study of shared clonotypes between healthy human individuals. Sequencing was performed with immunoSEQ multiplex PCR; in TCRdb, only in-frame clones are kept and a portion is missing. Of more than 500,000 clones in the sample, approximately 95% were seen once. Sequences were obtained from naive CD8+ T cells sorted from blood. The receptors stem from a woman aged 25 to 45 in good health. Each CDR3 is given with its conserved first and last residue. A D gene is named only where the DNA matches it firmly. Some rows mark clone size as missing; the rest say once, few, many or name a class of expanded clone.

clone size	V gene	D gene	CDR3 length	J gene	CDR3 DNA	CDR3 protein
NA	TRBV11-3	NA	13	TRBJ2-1	TGTGCCAGCAGCTTGGGGACAAGTAATGAGCAGTTCTTC	CASSLGTSNEQFF
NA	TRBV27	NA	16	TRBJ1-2	TGTGCCAGCAGTCGAATTACCAGGGGAGGTGGGTATGGCTACACCTTC	CASSRITRGGGYGYTF
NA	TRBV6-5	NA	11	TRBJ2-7	TGTGCCAGCAGAAATGGGGGAGAGCAGTACTTC	CASRNGGEQYF
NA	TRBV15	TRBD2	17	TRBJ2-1	TGTGCCACCAGCAGAGATTGGTCTAGCGGGGGGTACAATGAGCAGTTCTTC	CATSRDWSSGGYNEQFF
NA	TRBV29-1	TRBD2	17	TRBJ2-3	TGCAGCGTTGGACTAGCGGACCTATCCGTAAGCACAGATACGCAGTATTTT	CSVGLADLSVSTDTQYF
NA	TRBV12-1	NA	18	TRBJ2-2	TGTGCCAGCAGCTTTGCGCTCGGACTAGTTTGTTCCACCGGGGAGCTGTTTTTT	CASSFALGLVCSTGELFF
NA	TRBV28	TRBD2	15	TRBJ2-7	TGTGCCAGCCGACCCTTGGCGGGAGGGCCAGGTGAGCAGTACTTC	CASRPLAGGPGEQYF
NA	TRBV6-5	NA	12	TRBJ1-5	TGTGCCAGCAGGGGTATCAGCGGGCCCCAGCATTTT	CASRGISGPQHF
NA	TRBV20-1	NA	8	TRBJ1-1	TGCAGTGCTTATGAAGCTTTCTTT	CSAYEAFF
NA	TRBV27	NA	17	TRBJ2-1	TGTGCCAGCAGTTTGGGCCTGGGGGGAGTCGCCTACAATGAGCAGTTCTTC	CASSLGLGGVAYNEQFF
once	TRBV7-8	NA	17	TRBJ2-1	TGTGCCAGCAGCTCATACAACAGCGTACTCTCCTACAATGAGCAGTTCTTC	CASSSYNSVLSYNEQFF
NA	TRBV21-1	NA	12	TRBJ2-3	TGTGCCAGCAGCAAGTCGACTGATACGCAGTATTTT	CASSKSTDTQYF
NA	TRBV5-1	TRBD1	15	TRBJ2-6	TGCGCCAGCAGCTTCGACAGGGAGGGGGCCAACGTCCTGACTTTC	CASSFDREGANVLTF
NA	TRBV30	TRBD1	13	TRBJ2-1	TGTGCCTGGACGACAGGGGGAGGCAATGAGCAGTTCTTC	CAWTTGGGNEQFF
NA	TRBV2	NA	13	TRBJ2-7	TGTGCCAGCAGTTGGCTAGTACTTTACGAGCAGTACTTC	CASSWLVLYEQYF
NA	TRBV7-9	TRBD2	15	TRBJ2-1	TGTGCCAGCAGCTTAGTAGCGGGAGTACACAATGAGCAGTTCTTC	CASSLVAGVHNEQFF
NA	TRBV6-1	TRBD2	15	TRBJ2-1	TGTGCCAGCAGTGCTCTAGCGGGAGGGCCGTCTGAGCAGTTCTTC	CASSALAGGPSEQFF
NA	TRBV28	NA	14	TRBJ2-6	TGTGCCAGCAGTTGGAACACTGGGGCCAACGTCCTGACTTTC	CASSWNTGANVLTF
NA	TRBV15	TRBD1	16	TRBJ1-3	TGTGCCACCAGCAGCAGGGGGCTCGGTTCTGGAAACACCATATATTTT	CATSSRGLGSGNTIYF
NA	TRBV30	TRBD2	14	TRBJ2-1	TGTGCCTGGGATGTTATGCGGGAGAGTGATGAGCAGTTCTTC	CAWDVMRESDEQFF
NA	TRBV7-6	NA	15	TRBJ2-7	TGTGCCAGCAGCTCTACCACTACTAGCTACCACGAGCAGTACTTC	CASSSTTTSYHEQYF
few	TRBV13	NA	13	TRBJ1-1	TGTGCCAGCAGCTTTCCCGCGAACACTGAAGCTTTCTTT	CASSFPANTEAFF
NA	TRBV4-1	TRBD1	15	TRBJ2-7	TGCGCCAGCAGCCAAAGGGGGACAGGGGGCTACGAGCAGTACTTC	CASSQRGTGGYEQYF
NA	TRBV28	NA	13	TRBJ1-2	TGTGCCAGCATTGGCCTCAGCTGGGATGGCTACACCTTC	CASIGLSWDGYTF
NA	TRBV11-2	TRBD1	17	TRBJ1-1	TGTGCCAGCAGCCATTACCCGCCGACAGGGTACTACACTGAAGCTTTCTTT	CASSHYPPTGYYTEAFF
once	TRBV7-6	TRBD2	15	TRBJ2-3	TGTGCCAGCAGCCTCACGGGAGGGATCACAGATACGCAGTATTTT	CASSLTGGITDTQYF
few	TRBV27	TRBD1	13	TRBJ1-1	TGTGCCAGCAGTTCGACAGGGGGCACTGAAGCTTTCTTT	CASSSTGGTEAFF
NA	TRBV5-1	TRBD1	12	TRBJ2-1	TGCGCCAGCAGACCAGGGGGAAATGAGCAGTTCTTC	CASRPGGNEQFF
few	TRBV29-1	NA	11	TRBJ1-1	TGCAGCCCATCGGTGGGCACTGAAGCTTTCTTT	CSPSVGTEAFF
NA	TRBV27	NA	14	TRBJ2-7	TGTGCCAGCAGTTTATCCGACTACTCCTACGAGCAGTACTTC	CASSLSDYSYEQYF
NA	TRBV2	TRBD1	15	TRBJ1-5	TGTGCCAGCAGGCCAACCGGGACAGGGGAGCAGCCCCAGCATTTT	CASRPTGTGEQPQHF
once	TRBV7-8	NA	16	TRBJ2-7	TGTGCCAGCAGCGACTGGACGGCCCGGAGCTCCTACGAGCAGTACTTC	CASSDWTARSSYEQYF
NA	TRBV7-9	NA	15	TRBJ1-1	TGTGCCAGCAGCCATGCACAGGGCGAGAACACTGAAGCTTTCTTT	CASSHAQGENTEAFF
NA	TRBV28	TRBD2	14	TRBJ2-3	TGTGCCAGCAGCCCTGGACTAGCGGGAGATACGCAGTATTTT	CASSPGLAGDTQYF
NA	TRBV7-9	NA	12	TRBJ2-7	TGTGCCAGCAGCTTGAGGAACTACGAGCAGTACTTC	CASSLRNYEQYF
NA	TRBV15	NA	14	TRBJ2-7	TGTGCCACCAGCAGAAGGGACTCGTCCTACGAGCAGTACTTC	CATSRRDSSYEQYF
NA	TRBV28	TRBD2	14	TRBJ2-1	TGTGCCAGCAGTAGCGGGATGGACTACAATGAGCAGTTCTTC	CASSSGMDYNEQFF
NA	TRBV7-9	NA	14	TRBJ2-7	TGTGCCAGCAGCTTGGGGGGCGCAGGGTACGAGCAGTACTTC	CASSLGGAGYEQYF
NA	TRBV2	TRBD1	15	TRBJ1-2	TGTGCCAGCAGGGAAGTTACAGGGGCTCAAAGTGGCTACACCTTC	CASREVTGAQSGYTF
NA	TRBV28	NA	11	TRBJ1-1	TGTGCCAGCAGTACGGGGGGTGAAGCTTTCTTT	CASSTGGEAFF
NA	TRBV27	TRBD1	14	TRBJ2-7	TGTGCCAGCAGTTTAGGGACAGGGATCTACGAGCAGTACTTC	CASSLGTGIYEQYF
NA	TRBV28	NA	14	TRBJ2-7	TGTGCCAGCAGTCCCATGGACGGCCTCCAGGAGCAGTACTTC	CASSPMDGLQEQYF
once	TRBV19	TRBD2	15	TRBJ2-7	TGTGCCAGTAGTCCGAGCGGGAGGCCCGTCTACGAGCAGTACTTC	CASSPSGRPVYEQYF
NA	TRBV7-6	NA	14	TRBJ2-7	TGTGCCAGCAGCTTAGCTGGACAAGCCTACGAGCAGTACTTC	CASSLAGQAYEQYF
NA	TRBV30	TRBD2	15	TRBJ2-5	TGTGCCTGTGTAGGACTAGCGGGAGGCCAAGAGACCCAGTACTTC	CACVGLAGGQETQYF
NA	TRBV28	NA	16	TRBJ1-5	TGTGCCAGCAGCCCCACCGACGGGATTAGCAATCAGCCCCAGCATTTT	CASSPTDGISNQPQHF
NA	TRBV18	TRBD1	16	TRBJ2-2	TGTGCCAGCTCACCCTATGGGACAGAAAACACCGGGGAGCTGTTTTTT	CASSPYGTENTGELFF
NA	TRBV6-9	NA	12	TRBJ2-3	TGTGCCAGCAGACCCCACCCAGGGACGCAGTATTTT	CASRPHPGTQYF
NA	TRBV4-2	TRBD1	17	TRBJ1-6	TGTGCCAGCAGCCAAGGGGGACAGGGTAGCAATAATTCACCCCTCCACTTT	CASSQGGQGSNNSPLHF
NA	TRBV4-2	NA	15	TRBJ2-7	TGTGCCAGCAGCCAGGGGGATGGAGTACGCTACGAGCAGTACTTC	CASSQGDGVRYEQYF
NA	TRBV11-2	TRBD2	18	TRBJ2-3	TGTGCCAGCAGCCCAAGCATCGGGCGGGAGACGTATGCAGATACGCAGTATTTT	CASSPSIGRETYADTQYF
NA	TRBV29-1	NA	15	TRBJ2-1	TGCAGCGCCAAGGGTGGAGGGGGTTTATACAATGAGCAGTTCTTC	CSAKGGGGLYNEQFF
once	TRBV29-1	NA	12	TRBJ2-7	TGCAGCGCTTACAGTGATTCCTACGAGCAGTACTTC	CSAYSDSYEQYF
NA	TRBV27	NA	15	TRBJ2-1	TGTGCCAGCAGTTTACTGTCCGAGGACTACAATGAGCAGTTCTTC	CASSLLSEDYNEQFF
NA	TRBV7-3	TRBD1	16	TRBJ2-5	TGTGCCAGCAACAAAAACAGGGGGCCTTTTGAGGAGACCCAGTACTTC	CASNKNRGPFEETQYF
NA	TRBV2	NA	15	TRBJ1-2	TGTGCCAGCAGAGTTAACAGTGGCAATAACTATGGCTACACCTTC	CASRVNSGNNYGYTF
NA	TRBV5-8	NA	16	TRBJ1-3	TGTGCCAGCAGCTTGGTTAAATCGTTCTCTGGAAACACCATATATTTT	CASSLVKSFSGNTIYF
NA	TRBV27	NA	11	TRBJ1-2	TGTGCCAGCAGTTCGGGGTATGGCTACACCTTC	CASSSGYGYTF